This T cell receptor (beta chain) stems from a study of shared clonotypes between healthy human individuals. Sequenced by immunoSEQ multiplex PCR; TCRdb stores in-frame clones only, minus some. Among around 1.1 million clones listed, 78% were seen once. V lost 7 bases to trimming and J lost 3 bases, with 16 bases between them. The germline gives CDR1 MDHEN, CDR2 SYDVKM. The length of the CDR3 is 15 residues. This TCR came from a man between 18 and 29 years old in good health. Some clones in this sample may be carry-over from other donors' samples. Sequences were obtained from memory CD4+ T cells from PBMCs. Subset denoted: CD45RA-negative fraction. This rearrangement joins TRBV28 to TRBJ1-3; D unclear. The DNA for the CDR3 is TGTGCCAGCACCTCGGTCGGGTACGGTGGAAACACCATATATTTT. Its protein product is CASTSVGYGGNTIYF.